This T cell receptor (beta chain) originates from a study of T cell responses to AZD1222 COVID-19 vaccine. Whole-study results and caveats: Only a handful of people who got AZD1222 tested seropositive at baseline.

V dropped 6 bases and J dropped 3 bases, with 9 bases sitting between them. CDR1 and CDR2 from the germline V gene are MNHEY and SVGAGI. This CDR3 is 13 amino acids long. Produced via immunoSEQ multiplex PCR; TCRdb's table is partial and in-frame only. The sample has 120,000 to 150,000 clones, under 95% seen once. Comments on this clone: What it binds is not known.

This receptor was identified in an adult in good health. The input for sequencing was peripheral blood, taken on day 0 of AZD1222 vaccination. V is TRBV6-5 and J is TRBJ1-5; D is unclear. CDR3 loop: CASSSYPNQPQHF. CDR3 nucleotides: TGTGCCAGCAGCTCCTATCCCAATCAGCCCCAGCATTTT.